This TCR beta chain is from a study of T cell changes during pregnancy in multiple sclerosis. CDR1 MNHEY and CDR2 SVGAGI come from the germline V gene. V was shortened by 5 bases and J by 4 bases, with 11 bases between the two germline ends. The CDR3 runs to 13 residues. Assay used: immunoSEQ multiplex PCR; TCRdb lists only in-frame clones, some missing. Of about 24,000 clones in the sample, more than 70% were seen once. Sequencing was performed on CD4+ T cells from peripheral blood mononuclear cells, taken in the first trimester of pregnancy. The TCR originated in a female donor in good health, enrolled as a control in a pregnancy study. V and J are TRBV6-5 and TRBJ1-2; D is perhaps TRBD1 (6 bases). The CDR3 region is CASSGGQTYGYTF. The CDR3 coding sequence is TGTGCCAGCAGTGGCGGACAGACCTATGGCTACACCTTC.